The clone carrying this TCR beta chain was counted ten times or more. This sample is part of a study of T cells after yellow fever vaccination. One entry per CDR3 protein results from TCRdb running MiXCR on the 5' RACE reads. This table holds about 210,000 distinct CDR3 sequences, around 3.1% found once. Germline CDR1 and CDR2: SGHRS and YFSETQ. The V end lost 4 bases, the J end lost 6 bases, and 23 bases lay between the germline ends. The CDR3 has 16 residues. The TCR comes from a man between 18 and 29 years old who received the YFV17D yellow fever vaccine. The genes are TRBV5-1 and TRBJ2-7; TRBD1 or TRBD2 may be the D gene (5 bases each). Sequences were derived from CD4+ T cells sorted from PBMCs, sampled 10 days after the yellow fever booster vaccination. DNA for the CDR3: TGCGCCAGCAGCCAGCAAAGCTCGACGGGGCAGGGCGAGCAGTACTTC. The encoded protein is CASSQQSSTGQGEQYF.